The entry below gives a single TCR beta chain sequence along with its context. The data were taken from a study of OX40 agonist ivuxolimab in advanced cancers. Assay: immunoSEQ multiplex PCR; the TCRdb copy retains only in-frame clones and omits some. The sample includes about 22,000 clones, 84% of them seen just once. This specimen was CD4+ or CD8+ T cells sorted from blood, taken in a trial of the OX40 agonist ivuxolimab. This clonotype was obtained from an adult with an advanced solid tumor such as melanoma, head and neck, liver or kidney cancer.

The CDR3 protein is CASSPTGRVVGYTF. The CDR3 DNA sequence: TGTGCCAGCAGCCCCACCGGCAGGGTAGTTGGCTACACCTTC. The V gene is TRBV5-6, the J gene TRBJ1-2; tentative D call: TRBD1 (5 bases). Trimming removed 4 bases at V and 7 bases at J, with 17 bases between. CDR3 length: 14 amino acids. Germline-derived CDR1 and CDR2 are SGHDT and YYEEEE.